This T cell receptor beta chain was recovered during a study of blood T cell repertoires in COVID-19. Methods used by the authors: Reference gene primer amplification in the assay estimated nucleated cell counts. TCRdb keeps only in-frame clones here, not all; method: immunoSEQ multiplex PCR. That table furnishes V, J and clone size, whereas the DNA furnished D and trimming. The table includes a few hundred thousand clones, approximately 91% detected once. Per the germline V gene, CDR1 is SGHTS and CDR2 is YDEGEE. The V gene end was trimmed by 4 bases and the J gene end by 5 bases; junction bases not matched to a gene: 12. The CDR3 loop spans 17 amino acids.

The material sequenced was peripheral blood. V and J are TRBV5-8 and TRBJ2-3, with 11 bases fitting TRBD2. The TCR sequence derives from a woman aged 40 to 55 who had recovered from COVID-19. The CDR3 spells CASSLELAGGSGDTQYF. The CDR3, as DNA: TGTGCCAGCAGCCTCGAGCTAGCGGGAGGTTCCGGAGATACGCAGTATTTT.